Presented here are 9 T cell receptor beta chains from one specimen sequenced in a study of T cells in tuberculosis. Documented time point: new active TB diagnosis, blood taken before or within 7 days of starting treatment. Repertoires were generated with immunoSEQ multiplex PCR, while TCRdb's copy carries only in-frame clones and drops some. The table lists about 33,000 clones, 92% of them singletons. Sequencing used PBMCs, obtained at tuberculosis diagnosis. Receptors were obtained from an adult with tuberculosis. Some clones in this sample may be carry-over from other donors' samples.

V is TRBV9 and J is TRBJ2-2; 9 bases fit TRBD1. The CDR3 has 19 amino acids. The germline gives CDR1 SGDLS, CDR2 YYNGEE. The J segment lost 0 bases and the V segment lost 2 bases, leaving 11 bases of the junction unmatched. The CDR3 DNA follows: TGTGCCAGCAGCGTGCTAGGGACAGGGCGTGGGGCGAACACCGGGGAGCTGTTTTTT. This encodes CASSVLGTGRGANTGELFF.

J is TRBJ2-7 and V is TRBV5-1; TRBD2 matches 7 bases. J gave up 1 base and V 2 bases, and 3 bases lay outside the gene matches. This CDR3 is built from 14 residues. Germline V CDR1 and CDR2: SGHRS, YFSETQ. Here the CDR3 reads CASSFGGESYEQYF. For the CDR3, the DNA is TGCGCCAGCAGCTTTGGGGGGGAATCCTACGAGCAGTACTTC.

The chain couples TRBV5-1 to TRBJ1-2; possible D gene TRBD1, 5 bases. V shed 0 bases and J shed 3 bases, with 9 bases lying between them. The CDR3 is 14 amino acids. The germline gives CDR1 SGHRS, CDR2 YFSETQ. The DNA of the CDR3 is TGCGCCAGCAGCTTGGGGCCGGGGGACTATGGCTACACCTTC. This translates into CASSLGPGDYGYTF.

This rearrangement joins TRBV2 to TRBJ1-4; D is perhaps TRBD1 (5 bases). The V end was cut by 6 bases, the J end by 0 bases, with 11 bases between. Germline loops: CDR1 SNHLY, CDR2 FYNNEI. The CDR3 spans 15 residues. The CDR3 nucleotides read TGTGCCAGCAGCGTAGACAGATCAACTAATGAAAAACTGTTTTTT. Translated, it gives CASSVDRSTNEKLFF.

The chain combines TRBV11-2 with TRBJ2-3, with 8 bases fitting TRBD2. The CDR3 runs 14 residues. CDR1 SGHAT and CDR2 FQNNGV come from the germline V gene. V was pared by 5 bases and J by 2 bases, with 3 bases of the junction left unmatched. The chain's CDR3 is CASSLGLDTDTQYF. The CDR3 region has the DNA TGTGCCAGCAGCCTGGGACTAGACACAGATACGCAGTATTTT.

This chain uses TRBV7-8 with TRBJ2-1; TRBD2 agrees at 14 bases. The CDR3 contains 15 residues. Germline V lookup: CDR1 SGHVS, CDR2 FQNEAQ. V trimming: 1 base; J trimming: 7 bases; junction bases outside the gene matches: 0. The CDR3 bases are TGTGCCAGCAGCTTAGGACTAGCGGGGGGGAATGAGCAGTTCTTC. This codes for CASSLGLAGGNEQFF.

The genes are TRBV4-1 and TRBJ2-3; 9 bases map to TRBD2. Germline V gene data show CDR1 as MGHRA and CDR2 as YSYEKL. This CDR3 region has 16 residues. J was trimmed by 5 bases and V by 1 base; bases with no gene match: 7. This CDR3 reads CASSQGSGGWGDTQYF. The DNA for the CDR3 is TGCGCCAGCAGCCAAGGAAGCGGGGGGTGGGGAGATACGCAGTATTTT.

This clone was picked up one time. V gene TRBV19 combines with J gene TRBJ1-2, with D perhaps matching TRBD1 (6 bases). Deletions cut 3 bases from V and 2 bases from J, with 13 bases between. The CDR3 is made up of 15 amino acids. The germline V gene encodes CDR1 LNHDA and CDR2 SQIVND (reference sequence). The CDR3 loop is CASSMQGPRNYGYTF. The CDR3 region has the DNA TGTGCCAGTAGTATGCAGGGGCCCCGGAACTATGGCTACACCTTC.

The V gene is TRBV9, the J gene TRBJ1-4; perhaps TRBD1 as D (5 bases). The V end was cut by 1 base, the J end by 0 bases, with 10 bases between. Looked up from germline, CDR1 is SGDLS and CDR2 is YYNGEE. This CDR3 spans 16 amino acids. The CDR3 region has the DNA TGTGCCAGCAGCGTAACAGGCCAGACAACTAATGAAAAACTGTTTTTT. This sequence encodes CASSVTGQTTNEKLFF.